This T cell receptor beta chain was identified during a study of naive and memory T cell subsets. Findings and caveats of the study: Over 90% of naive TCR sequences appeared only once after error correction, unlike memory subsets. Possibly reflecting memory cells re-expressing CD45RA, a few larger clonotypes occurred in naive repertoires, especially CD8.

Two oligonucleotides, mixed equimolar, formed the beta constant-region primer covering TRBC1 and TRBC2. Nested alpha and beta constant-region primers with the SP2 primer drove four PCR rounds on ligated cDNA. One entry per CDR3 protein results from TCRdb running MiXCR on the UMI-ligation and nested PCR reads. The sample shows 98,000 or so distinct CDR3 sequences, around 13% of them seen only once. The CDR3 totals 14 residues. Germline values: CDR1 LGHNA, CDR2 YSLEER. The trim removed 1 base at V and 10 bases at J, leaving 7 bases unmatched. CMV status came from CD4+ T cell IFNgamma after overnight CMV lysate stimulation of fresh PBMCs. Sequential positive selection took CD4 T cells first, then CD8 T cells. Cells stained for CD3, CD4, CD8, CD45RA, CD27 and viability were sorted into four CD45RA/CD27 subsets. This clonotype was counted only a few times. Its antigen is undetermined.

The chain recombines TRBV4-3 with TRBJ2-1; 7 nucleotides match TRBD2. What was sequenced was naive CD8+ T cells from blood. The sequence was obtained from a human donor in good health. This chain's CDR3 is CASSQGGSPKEQFF. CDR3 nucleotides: TGCGCCAGCAGCCAAGGCGGGAGTCCTAAGGAGCAGTTCTTC.